These T cell receptor beta chains were read from a single sample in a study of cytomegalovirus exposure and HLA in healthy donors. The repertoire was sequenced with immunoSEQ multiplex PCR; TCRdb's copy has only in-frame clones and lacks some. The repertoire holds 150,000 to 200,000 clones, 85% seen once, with approximately 15% in the top ten. The sample taken for sequencing was PBMCs. These receptors were collected from a man younger than 30 in good health and CMV-seropositive. Each CDR3 is given with its conserved first and last residue. The D gene is left open where the match is weak. Only some rows state a clone size, as once, few, many or a class for expanded clones.

d_gene	j_gene	abundance	v_gene	CDR3nt	CDR3aa
TRBD2	TRBJ2-3	NA	TRBV9	TGTGCCAGCAGCGTTTCCCCTAGCGGGGGGGCCACAGATACGCAGTATTTT	CASSVSPSGGATDTQYF
TRBD1	TRBJ1-2	NA	TRBV6-5	TGTGCCAGCAGTCCCCGGGACAGGCCCTTCTATGGCTACACCTTC	CASSPRDRPFYGYTF
NA	TRBJ1-4	NA	TRBV11-2	TGTGCCAGCAGCTTAGATGGTACATATCGTGAAAAACTGTTTTTT	CASSLDGTYREKLFF
NA	TRBJ2-7	once	TRBV28	TGTGCCAGCAGTTCCCAGCCCGCGGAGACGGACTTC	CASSSQPAETDF
NA	TRBJ1-1	once	TRBV4-1	TGCGCCAGCAGCCAAGTCTTCGGGAGCACTGAAGCTTTCTTT	CASSQVFGSTEAFF
NA	TRBJ2-1	few	TRBV2	TGTGCCAGCAGTGAGTCAGGGTCACTCTACAATGAGCAGTTCTTC	CASSESGSLYNEQFF
TRBD1	TRBJ2-1	NA	TRBV5-1	TGCGCCAGCAGCTTTTCCACAGGGGGGCTATCCTACAATGAGCAGTTCTTC	CASSFSTGGLSYNEQFF
NA	TRBJ1-2	NA	TRBV2	TGTGCCAGCAAAGGGGAACCTCCCTATGGCTACACCTTC	CASKGEPPYGYTF
NA	TRBJ2-7	NA	TRBV9	TGTGCCAGCAGCGTAGACGCCGGCTACGAGCAGTACTTC	CASSVDAGYEQYF
NA	TRBJ2-4	NA	TRBV6-1	TGTGCCAGCAGTGAAACTTGGGTCGAGGGCATTCAGTACTTC	CASSETWVEGIQYF
NA	TRBJ2-7	NA	TRBV27	TGTGCCAGCAGTTTCTCCCGCTCCTACGAGCAGTACTTC	CASSFSRSYEQYF
NA	TRBJ1-6	NA	TRBV28	TGTGCCAGCAGTCTTGCGGCAGCCAAGAGCTCCTATAATTCACCCCTCCACTTT	CASSLAAAKSSYNSPLHF
TRBD1	TRBJ2-7	NA	TRBV7-2	TGTGCCAGCAGCCTAGGACAGGGGATGGTCCCCGAGCAGTACTTC	CASSLGQGMVPEQYF
NA	TRBJ1-1	NA	TRBV27	TGTGCCAGCAGTTTAGGGGGAGGGAACACTGAAGCTTTCTTT	CASSLGGGNTEAFF
TRBD1	TRBJ2-7	NA	TRBV11-2	TGTGCCAGCAGCCCGATTAACCGACAGGGCCCCTCCTACGAGCAGTACTTC	CASSPINRQGPSYEQYF
TRBD1	TRBJ1-1	NA	TRBV6-5	TGTGCCAGCAGTTGGACAGGGGGCGAGGTCACTGAAGCTTTCTTT	CASSWTGGEVTEAFF
TRBD2	TRBJ2-1	NA	TRBV11-3	TGTGCCAGCAGCATGGGACTAGCGGGAGCCAATGAGCAGTTCTTC	CASSMGLAGANEQFF
TRBD2	TRBJ2-3	NA	TRBV5-1	TGCGCCAGCAGCTTGGAAGGGACTAGCGCAGATACGCAGTATTTT	CASSLEGTSADTQYF
NA	TRBJ1-1	NA	TRBV7-2	TGTGCCAGCAGCCTCCTCCCAGGAGGGAACACTGAAGCTTTCTTT	CASSLLPGGNTEAFF
NA	TRBJ1-2	NA	TRBV5-1	TGCGCCAGCAGCTTGGGAGGCAGGGTCGGATATGGCTACACCTTC	CASSLGGRVGYGYTF
TRBD1	TRBJ2-7	NA	TRBV5-1	TGCGCCAGCAGCTTGGCCACAGGGGGGACCTACGAGCAGTACTTC	CASSLATGGTYEQYF
NA	TRBJ2-5	NA	TRBV29-1	TGCAGCGTTGTGAGGGGGGGGCGCATCGGAGAGACCCAGTACTTC	CSVVRGGRIGETQYF
TRBD1	TRBJ1-2	NA	TRBV30	TGTGCCTGGACCCCAGGTGGACAGGGGTATTCATCTGGCTATGGCTACACCTTC	CAWTPGGQGYSSGYGYTF
NA	TRBJ1-2	NA	TRBV4-1	TGCGCCAGCAGCCAAGGGAGGGATCAGGGCTACACCTTC	CASSQGRDQGYTF
TRBD2	TRBJ2-5	NA	TRBV9	TGTGCCAGCAGCGTAGGACTAGCGGAGAATCAAGAGACCCAGTACTTC	CASSVGLAENQETQYF